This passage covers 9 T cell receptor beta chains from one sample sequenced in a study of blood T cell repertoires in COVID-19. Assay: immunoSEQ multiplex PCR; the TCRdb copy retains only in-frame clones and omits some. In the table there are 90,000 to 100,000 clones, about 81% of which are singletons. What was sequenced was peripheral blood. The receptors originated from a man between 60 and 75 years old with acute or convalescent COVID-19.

This CDR3 reads CASSSDRGNKPQHF. The CDR3, as DNA: TGTGCCAGCAGTTCCGACAGGGGAAACAAGCCCCAGCATTTT. This chain uses TRBV27 with TRBJ1-5; 8 positions agree with TRBD1. V lost 4 bases and J lost 8; bases outside the gene matches: 7. The CDR3 loop spans 14 amino acids. The germline V gene encodes CDR1 MNHEY and CDR2 SMNVEV (reference sequence).

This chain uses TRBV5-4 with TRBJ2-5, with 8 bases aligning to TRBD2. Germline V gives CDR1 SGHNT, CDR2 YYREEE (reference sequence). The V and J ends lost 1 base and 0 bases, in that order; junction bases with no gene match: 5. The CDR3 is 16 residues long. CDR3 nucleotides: TGTGCCAGCAGCTTGACCGGGGGGGCCGACCAAGAGACCCAGTACTTC. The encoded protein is CASSLTGGADQETQYF.

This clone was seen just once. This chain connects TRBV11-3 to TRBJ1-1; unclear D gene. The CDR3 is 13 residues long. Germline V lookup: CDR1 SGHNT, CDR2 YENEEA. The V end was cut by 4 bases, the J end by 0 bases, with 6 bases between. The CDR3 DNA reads TGTGCCAGCAGCTCAGTTATGAACACTGAAGCTTTCTTT. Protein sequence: CASSSVMNTEAFF.

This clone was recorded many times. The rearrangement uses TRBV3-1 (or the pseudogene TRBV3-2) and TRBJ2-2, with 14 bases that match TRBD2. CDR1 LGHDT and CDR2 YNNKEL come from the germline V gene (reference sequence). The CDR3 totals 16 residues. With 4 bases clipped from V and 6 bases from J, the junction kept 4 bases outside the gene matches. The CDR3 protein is CASSLRLAGGAGELFF. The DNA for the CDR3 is TGTGCCAGCAGCCTGAGACTAGCGGGAGGGGCCGGGGAGCTGTTTTTT.

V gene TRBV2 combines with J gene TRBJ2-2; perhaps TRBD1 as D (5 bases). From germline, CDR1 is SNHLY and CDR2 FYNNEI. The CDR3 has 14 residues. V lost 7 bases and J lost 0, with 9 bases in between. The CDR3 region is CASIAGTNTGELFF. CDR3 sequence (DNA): TGTGCCAGCATCGCAGGGACGAACACCGGGGAGCTGTTTTTT.

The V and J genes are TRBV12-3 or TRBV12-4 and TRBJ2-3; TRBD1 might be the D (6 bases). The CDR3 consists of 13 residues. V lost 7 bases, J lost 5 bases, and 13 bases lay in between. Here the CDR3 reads CASTKTGIDTQYF. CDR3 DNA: TGTGCCAGCACCAAAACAGGGATAGATACGCAGTATTTT.

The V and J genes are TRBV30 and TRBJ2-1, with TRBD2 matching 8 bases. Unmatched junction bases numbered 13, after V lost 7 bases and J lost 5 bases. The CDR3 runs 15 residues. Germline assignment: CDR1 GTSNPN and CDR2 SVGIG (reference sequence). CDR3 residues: CAYTWVSGIDNEQFF. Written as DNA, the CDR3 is TGTGCCTACACTTGGGTTAGCGGGATTGACAATGAGCAGTTCTTC.

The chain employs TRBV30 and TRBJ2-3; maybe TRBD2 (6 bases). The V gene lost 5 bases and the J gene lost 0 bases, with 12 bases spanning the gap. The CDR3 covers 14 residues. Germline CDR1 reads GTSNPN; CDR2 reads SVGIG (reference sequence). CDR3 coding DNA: TGTGCCTGGGCCCCGGGACTGAGCACAGATACGCAGTATTTT. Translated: CAWAPGLSTDTQYF.

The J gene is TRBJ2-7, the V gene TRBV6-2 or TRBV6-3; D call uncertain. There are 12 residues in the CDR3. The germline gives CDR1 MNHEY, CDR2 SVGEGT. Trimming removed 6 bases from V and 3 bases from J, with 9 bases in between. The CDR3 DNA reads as TGTGCCAGCAGCCTACACGTCTACGAGCAGTACGTC. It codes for CASSLHVYEQYV.